The 26 T cell receptor beta chains presented below share a single source sample, sequenced in a study of blood T cell repertoires in COVID-19 (dated by TCRdb to 2020 to 2021). Library preparation used the immunoSEQ multiplex PCR assay. TCRdb's version of the immuneACCESS table is confined to in-frame rearrangements and falls short of the full clone set. An unresolved V gene accounts for under half of the shortfall where checked; the remainder is of unknown origin. Here the sample has roughly 280,000 clones; 88% occur a single time. The ten largest clones represent 11% of the sample. The sequenced sample was peripheral blood. These receptors were taken from a woman younger than 45 with COVID-19, enrolled during active disease.

In this sample, this clone turned up once. This rearrangement joins TRBV28 to TRBJ2-7; 9 bases agree with TRBD2. J was trimmed by 4 bases and V by 2 bases; bases with no gene match: 9. This CDR3 has 16 amino acids. Germline CDR1 reads MDHEN; CDR2 reads SYDVKM. Written as DNA, the CDR3 is TGTGCCAGCAGTTTAAGTGGGCCTAGCGGGATATACGAGCAGTACTTC. Protein sequence: CASSLSGPSGIYEQYF.

This clone was recorded once. The J gene is TRBJ2-2, the V gene TRBV18, with D possibly TRBD2 on 5 matching bases. CDR1 and CDR2 from the germline V gene are KGHSH and LQKENI. The CDR3 length is 15 residues. Trimming cost V 6 bases and J 0 bases, with 11 bases left between them. The CDR3 loop reads CASSAGLANTGELFF. The DNA for the CDR3 is TGTGCCAGCTCGGCGGGCCTAGCGAACACCGGGGAGCTGTTTTTT.

The chain links TRBV7-8 to TRBJ2-7; 7 bases are a match to TRBD1. This CDR3 region has 14 residues. V trimming: 5 bases; J trimming: 4 bases; junction bases outside the gene matches: 8. CDR1 SGHVS and CDR2 FQNEAQ come from the germline V gene. The CDR3 nucleotides read TGTGCCAGCAGCCTTCGGGACAGAGCTTACGAGCAGTACTTC. Translating gives CASSLRDRAYEQYF.

This chain connects TRBV2 to TRBJ2-3; 10 bases are shared with TRBD2. The CDR3 extends over 21 amino acids. Germline V gene lookup returns CDR1 SNHLY and CDR2 FYNNEI. The V gene end was trimmed by 4 bases and the J gene end by 1 base; junction bases not matched to a gene: 20. The CDR3 sequence is CASSVFQTRLAGEKGTDTQYF. CDR3 sequence (DNA): TGTGCCAGCAGTGTTTTTCAAACGCGGCTAGCGGGAGAGAAAGGCACAGATACGCAGTATTTT.

The gene calls are TRBV7-2 and TRBJ2-7; 11 bases are a match to TRBD2. The germline gives CDR1 SGHTA, CDR2 FQGNSA. CDR3 length equals 16 residues. J lost 7 bases, V lost 5 bases, and 13 bases had no gene match. CDR3 residues: CASSRDGTSGVGEQYF. The CDR3 region has the DNA TGTGCCAGCAGCCGGGATGGGACTAGCGGAGTAGGAGAGCAGTACTTC.

This chain joins TRBV7-2 and TRBJ2-7, with TRBD2 matching over 9 bases. The trim removed 1 base at V and 2 bases at J, leaving 6 bases unmatched. This CDR3 has 16 amino acids. Germline V gene lookup returns CDR1 SGHTA and CDR2 FQGNSA. CDR3: CASSLVSSGRTYEQYF. The CDR3 DNA follows: TGTGCCAGCAGCTTAGTGTCCAGCGGGAGGACCTACGAGCAGTACTTC. Full variable domain (outside the CDR3, taken from reference TRBV7-2 and TRBJ2-7): GAGVSQSPSNKVTEKGKDVELRCDPISGHTALYWYRQSLGQGLEFLIYFQGNSAPDKSGLPSDRFSAERTGGSVSTLTIQRTQQEDSAVYLCASSLVSSGRTYEQYFGPGTRLTVT.

The chain combines TRBV14 with TRBJ1-1, with D possibly TRBD1 on 6 matching bases. V lost 8 bases and J lost 1, with 17 bases in between. The germline V gene has CDR1 SGHDN and CDR2 FVKESK. This CDR3 has 15 amino acids. Written as DNA, the CDR3 is TGTGCCAGCTCTTCATTTGCGGGGGCGAACACTGAAGCTTTCTTT. Translating it yields CASSSFAGANTEAFF.

The chain has TRBV5-6 and TRBJ1-1; TRBD1 is a possible D gene (6 bases). The CDR3 totals 16 residues. Per the germline V gene, CDR1 is SGHDT and CDR2 is YYEEEE. Between the trimmed V and J ends, which lost 1 base and 3 bases, there was a span of 16 bases. CDR3 sequence: CASSLFRGAVDTEAFF. The CDR3 nucleotides are TGTGCCAGCAGCTTGTTCAGGGGCGCGGTGGACACTGAAGCTTTCTTT.

This chain connects TRBV28 to TRBJ2-7; TRBD1 agrees at 7 bases. The CDR3 extends over 15 amino acids. Trimming at V came to 3 bases and at J to 5 bases, leaving 10 bases not matched to a gene. Looked up from germline, CDR1 is MDHEN and CDR2 is SYDVKM. The CDR3 loop reads CASSLEQGVFNEQYF. CDR3 nucleotides: TGTGCCAGCAGTTTGGAGCAGGGGGTATTCAACGAGCAGTACTTC.

The chain uses TRBV7-3 and TRBJ2-1; 8 nucleotides agree with TRBD1. J gave up 1 base and V 3 bases, and 2 bases lay outside the gene matches. CDR1 SGHTA and CDR2 FQGTGA come from the germline V gene. The CDR3 runs 15 residues. The CDR3 spells CASSLTGESYNEQFF. CDR3 nucleotide sequence: TGTGCCAGCAGCTTGACAGGGGAATCCTACAATGAGCAGTTCTTC.

The chain uses TRBV23-1 and TRBJ1-5; D remains unclear. TRBV23-1 is treated as an ORF (open reading frame) with a function not yet certain. The V and J ends lost 3 bases and 3 bases respectively, with 12 bases between them. The CDR3 has 15 amino acids. The CDR3 sequence is CASSQRVLLNQPQHF. CDR3 coding DNA: TGCGCCAGCAGTCAGAGGGTTCTTCTCAATCAGCCCCAGCATTTT.

The chain uses TRBV28 and TRBJ2-7, with unresolved D. CDR3 length equals 11 residues. Germline loops: CDR1 MDHEN, CDR2 SYDVKM. V lost 1 base and J 9 bases, leaving 7 bases between the germline ends. CDR3 residues: CASSLLRGQYF. In DNA form, the CDR3 reads TGTGCCAGCAGTTTATTACGAGGGCAGTACTTC.

The rearrangement uses TRBV24-1 and TRBJ2-5; 7 nucleotides align to TRBD2. Germline assignment: CDR1 KGHDR and CDR2 SFDVKD. The junction had 1 base not matched to a gene; V was cut back by 3 bases and J by 1 base. The length of the CDR3 is 14 residues. This CDR3 is CATSDREVQETQYF. The CDR3 coding sequence is TGTGCCACCAGTGATCGGGAGGTCCAAGAGACCCAGTACTTC.

The V call is TRBV5-6, the J call TRBJ1-5, with 10 bases that match TRBD1. The CDR3 has 14 residues. V lost 0 bases and J lost 7; bases outside the gene matches: 1. Looked up from germline, CDR1 is SGHDT and CDR2 is YYEEEE. The CDR3 is CASSLGQGAQPQHF. The CDR3 bases are TGTGCCAGCAGCTTGGGACAGGGGGCCCAGCCCCAGCATTTT.

This chain joins TRBV4-1 and TRBJ2-1, with 11 bases matching TRBD2. The ends lost 3 bases at V and 3 bases at J; junction bases unmatched: 1. The CDR3 has 15 amino acids. Germline CDR1 is MGHRA and CDR2 is YSYEKL. The CDR3 spells CASSQTSGIYNEQFF. The DNA of the CDR3 is TGCGCCAGCAGCCAGACTAGCGGGATCTACAATGAGCAGTTCTTC.

CDR3 region: CASSFGMNTEAFF. In DNA form, the CDR3 reads TGTGCCAGCAGTTTCGGGATGAACACTGAAGCTTTCTTT. The chain combines TRBV3-1 (or the pseudogene TRBV3-2) with TRBJ1-1; D is undetermined. The CDR3 length is 13 residues. V was clipped by 6 bases and J by 0 bases, with 8 bases between them. Germline V gene lookup returns CDR1 LGHDT and CDR2 YNNKEL (reference sequence).

This clone has more than one count but fewer than ten. The chain couples TRBV6-6 to TRBJ1-5; TRBD1 might be the D (6 bases). This CDR3 is 15 amino acids long. CDR1 and CDR2 (germline): MNHNY, SVGAGI (reference sequence). The V gene lost 2 bases and the J gene lost 3 bases, with 11 bases spanning the gap. CDR3 sequence reads: CASSYQQGFNQPQHF. CDR3 coding DNA: TGTGCCAGCAGTTACCAACAGGGTTTCAATCAGCCCCAGCATTTT.

The chain couples TRBV9 to TRBJ2-7, with 11 bases that match TRBD2. The CDR3 has 16 residues. CDR1 SGDLS and CDR2 YYNGEE come from the germline V gene. V was pared by 3 bases and J by 0 bases, with 5 bases of the junction left unmatched. CDR3 DNA: TGTGCCAGCAGCGCCAGACTAGCGGGACCCTCCTACGAGCAGTACTTC. Protein product: CASSARLAGPSYEQYF.

The chain uses TRBV6-2 or TRBV6-3 and TRBJ2-1; 8 bases are a match to TRBD2. The germline V gene has CDR1 MNHEY and CDR2 SVGEGT. V trimming: 5 bases; J trimming: 6 bases; junction bases outside the gene matches: 9. The CDR3 contains 15 residues. In nucleotides, the CDR3 is TGTGCCAGCAGTAACATAGCGGGATGGGGCAATGAGCAGTTCTTC. The encoded protein is CASSNIAGWGNEQFF.

This chain joins TRBV2 and TRBJ1-1, with D possibly being TRBD1 (5 bases). Trimming took 3 bases from V and 1 from J, leaving 9 bases between them. The CDR3 has 14 amino acids. The germline V gene encodes CDR1 SNHLY and CDR2 FYNNEI. The CDR3: CASSDARANTEAFF. DNA for the CDR3: TGTGCCAGCAGTGACGCCAGGGCGAACACTGAAGCTTTCTTT.

The CDR3 coding sequence is TGCGCCAGCAGCACCGGGACAGGGGTCGGGAACACTGAAGCTTTCTTT. Its translation: CASSTGTGVGNTEAFF. The chain combines TRBV5-1 with TRBJ1-1; 10 bases are a match to TRBD1. Germline V gene sequence: CDR1 SGHRS, CDR2 YFSETQ. V shed 4 bases, J shed 1 base, and the junction held 7 bases outside the gene matches. This CDR3 region has 16 residues. Variable domain in full (rest from reference TRBV5-1 and TRBJ1-1): KAGVTQTPRYLIKTRGQQVTLSCSPISGHRSVSWYQQTPGQGLQFLFEYFSETQRNKGNFPGRFSGRQFSNSRSEMNVSTLELGDSALYLCASSTGTGVGNTEAFFGQGTRLTVV.

This sequence joins TRBV5-6 and TRBJ1-2; TRBD1 agrees at 8 bases. The V segment lost 3 bases and the J segment 3 bases; nucleotides outside the gene matches: 1. Germline assignment: CDR1 SGHDT and CDR2 YYEEEE. The CDR3 consists of 13 residues. The CDR3 region has the DNA TGTGCCAGCAGCTCGACAGGGGACTATGGCTACACCTTC. Its translation: CASSSTGDYGYTF.

This sequence joins TRBV20-1 and TRBJ2-7; D gene uncertain. Trimming pared 6 bases from V and 5 bases from J, leaving 8 bases between. CDR3 length equals 10 residues. CDR1 is DFQATT and CDR2 is SNEGSKA in the germline V gene (reference sequence). In DNA form, the CDR3 reads TGCAGTGCCTCGCTACACGAGCAGTACTTC. It encodes CSASLHEQYF.

As concerns this clone: This specimen includes other DNA sequences encoding the same CDR3. This sequence joins TRBV5-4 and TRBJ2-7; D gene ambiguous. The CDR3 runs 13 residues. Per the germline V gene, CDR1 is SGHNT and CDR2 is YYREEE (reference sequence). The V end was cut by 0 bases, the J end by 1 base, with 5 bases between. The CDR3 DNA follows: TGTGCCAGCAGCTTGGGACAATCCTACGAGCAGTACTTC. This sequence encodes CASSLGQSYEQYF.

The chain is built from TRBV9 and TRBJ1-4; D unclear. The CDR3 contains 14 residues. Trimming cost V 0 bases and J 8 bases, with 11 bases left between them. Germline CDR1 is SGDLS and CDR2 is YYNGEE. The CDR3 DNA reads as TGTGCCAGCAGCGTAGGCGGGGTTGAGGAAAAACTGTTTTTT. Protein sequence: CASSVGGVEEKLFF.

The chain joins TRBV7-6 to TRBJ1-2; D may be TRBD1 (6 bases). There are 15 residues in the CDR3. Germline V CDR1 and CDR2: SGHVS, FNYEAQ. Trimming took off 1 base at V and 4 bases at J, with 13 bases between the two ends. CDR3 nucleotide sequence: TGTGCCAGCAGCTTAGACCTCAGGGGAGCCTATGGCTACACCTTC. Translation gives CASSLDLRGAYGYTF.